These T cell receptor beta chains were read from a single sample in a study of T-cell reconstitution after alpha-beta-depleted transplantation in children. TCRdb processed the PCR reads anew with MiXCR; each CDR3 protein has one entry. The sample holds hundreds of thousands of distinct CDR3 sequences, under 30% seen once. This specimen consisted of PBMCs, mostly from graft donor cells, obtained 360 days after TCRalphabeta/CD19-depleted stem cell transplant. The source of these receptors is a boy younger than two who had a stem cell transplant for acute myeloid leukemia, so the T cells may come from the graft donor. Each CDR3 is given with its conserved first and last residue. Fields, in order: J gene, D gene, CDR3 length, V gene, clone size, CDR3 DNA, CDR3 protein. The D gene is left open where the match is weak. Clone sizes are given selectively: once, few, many, or a class where the clone is expanded.

>TRBJ2-2|NA|13|TRBV5-1|many
TGCGCCAGCAGCATACAGACAGTCGGGGAGCTGTTTTTT
CASSIQTVGELFF
>TRBJ1-1|NA|12|TRBV6-1|few
TGTGCCAGCAGGGGGTCGGACACTGAAGCTTTCTTT
CASRGSDTEAFF
>TRBJ2-2|NA|13|TRBV28|many
TGTGCCAGCGCACCGGGACCCCACGGGGAGCTGTTTTTT
CASAPGPHGELFF
>TRBJ2-7|TRBD1|16|TRBV7-9|NA
TGTGCCAGCAGCGCCGAGACAGGGCACGTGCTGGCCGAGCAGTACTTC
CASSAETGHVLAEQYF
>TRBJ2-3|NA|12|TRBV19|few
TGTGCCAGTAGTAATTGGTCAGATACGCAGTATTTT
CASSNWSDTQYF
>TRBJ2-2|NA|12|TRBV6-2/TRBV6-3|NA
TGTGCCAGCAAACAAGACACCGGGGAGCTGTTTTTT
CASKQDTGELFF
>TRBJ2-1|NA|14|TRBV4-3|few
TGCGCCAGCAGCCTAGCCGACGCCCAAGATGAGCAGTTCTTC
CASSLADAQDEQFF
>TRBJ2-1|NA|15|TRBV6-1|few
TGTGCCAGCACTAAAGGGCATCCCCACTACAATGAGCAGTTCTTC
CASTKGHPHYNEQFF
>TRBJ2-4|NA|16|TRBV21-1|NA
TGTGCCAGCAGCAATAAAGTGCCCAGAGATAAAAACATTCAGTACTTC
CASSNKVPRDKNIQYF
>TRBJ2-1|NA|18|TRBV4-3|many
TGCGCCAGCAGCCAGTCGGCAACAGACCACGCCGGGCACAATGAGCAGTTCTTC
CASSQSATDHAGHNEQFF
>TRBJ1-5|TRBD1|15|TRBV4-3|NA
TGCGCCAGCAGCCAATTCACAGGGGGCGCAGGGCCCCAGCATTTT
CASSQFTGGAGPQHF
>TRBJ2-4|NA|14|TRBV20-1|few
TGCAGTGCCCCCAACGCTGGGGTTAAAAACATTCAGTACTTC
CSAPNAGVKNIQYF
>TRBJ1-3|NA|15|TRBV12-3/TRBV12-4|few
TGTGCCAGCGGGGGCAGGATGTCCTTTGGAAACACCATATATTTT
CASGGRMSFGNTIYF
>TRBJ2-3|NA|14|TRBV6-5|many
TGTGCCAGCAGTCGTACAGGGCCCACAGATACGCAGTATTTT
CASSRTGPTDTQYF
>TRBJ2-1|TRBD2|15|TRBV4-3|NA
TGCGCCAGCAGCCGGCGGGGGGGCTTGAAAAATGAGCAGTTCTTC
CASSRRGGLKNEQFF
>TRBJ1-1|NA|14|TRBV20-1|NA
TGCAGTGCTAGAGATCGTGGGGGGCTCGCTGAAGCTTTCTTT
CSARDRGGLAEAFF
>TRBJ2-2|NA|12|TRBV7-6|NA
TGTGCCAGCAGCTTTTACTGCGGGGAGCTGTTTTTT
CASSFYCGELFF
>TRBJ2-5|NA|17|TRBV20-1|few
TGCAGTGCTAGAGGGTTGGGGCGGGGCCAGGTCCAAGAGACCCAGTACTTC
CSARGLGRGQVQETQYF
>TRBJ2-1|TRBD2|12|TRBV29-1|many
TGCAGCGTCGGGACTAGCGGGGGTCGGTGGTTCTTC
CSVGTSGGRWFF
>TRBJ1-3|NA|16|TRBV15|NA
TGTGCCACCAGCAGAGATAGAGGATCCTCTGGAAACACCATATATTTT
CATSRDRGSSGNTIYF
>TRBJ1-1|NA|13|TRBV20-1|few
TGCAGTGCTATTTCCGGGATGGGGAGAAAAGCTTTCTTT
CSAISGMGRKAFF
>TRBJ2-1|TRBD2|15|TRBV9|NA
TGTGCCAGCAGCGTGGGGGAGCGGGGGGTGAATGAGCAGTTCTTC
CASSVGERGVNEQFF
>TRBJ1-1|NA|12|TRBV29-1|NA
TGCAGCGTTTCCCCCGGGAACACTGAAGCTTTCTTT
CSVSPGNTEAFF
>TRBJ1-1|NA|14|TRBV4-1|NA
TGCGCCAGCAGCCAAGAGGCCTACAACACTGAAGCTTTCTTT
CASSQEAYNTEAFF
>TRBJ2-5|TRBD1|17|TRBV20-1|few
TGCAGTGCTACACGTGGAAATACGAGGGACAGGGAAGAGACCCAGTACTTC
CSATRGNTRDREETQYF
>TRBJ2-1|TRBD2|15|TRBV6-1|many
TGTGCCAGCAGTCCAGTAGCGGGGGGCTACAATGAGCAGTTCTTC
CASSPVAGGYNEQFF
>TRBJ1-2|TRBD1|17|TRBV4-1|many
TGCGCCAGCAGCCAGGCTACCGGGACAGGGGGAAACTATGGCTACACCTTC
CASSQATGTGGNYGYTF
>TRBJ1-3|NA|15|TRBV12-3/TRBV12-4|many
TGTGCCAGCAGTGGGGGACCGAGCTCTGGAAACACCATATATTTT
CASSGGPSSGNTIYF
>TRBJ2-1|TRBD1|15|TRBV4-1|NA
TGCGCCAGCAGCCAAGAAGGGACAGGGAAGCGTGAGCAGTTCTTC
CASSQEGTGKREQFF